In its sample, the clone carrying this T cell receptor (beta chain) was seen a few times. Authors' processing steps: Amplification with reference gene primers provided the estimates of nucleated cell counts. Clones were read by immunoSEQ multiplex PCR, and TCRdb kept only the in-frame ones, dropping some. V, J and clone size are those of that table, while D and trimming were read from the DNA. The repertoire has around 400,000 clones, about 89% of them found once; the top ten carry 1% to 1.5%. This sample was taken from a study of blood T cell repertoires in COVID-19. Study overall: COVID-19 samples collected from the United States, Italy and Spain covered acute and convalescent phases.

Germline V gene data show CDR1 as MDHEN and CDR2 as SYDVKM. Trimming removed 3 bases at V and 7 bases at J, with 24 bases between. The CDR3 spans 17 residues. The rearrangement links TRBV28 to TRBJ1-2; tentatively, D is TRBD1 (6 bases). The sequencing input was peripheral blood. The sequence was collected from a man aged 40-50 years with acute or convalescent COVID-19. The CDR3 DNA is TGTGCCAGCAGTTTCCGGTCATCAGGGGCCCGGTTGGGTGGCTACACCTTC. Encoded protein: CASSFRSSGARLGGYTF.